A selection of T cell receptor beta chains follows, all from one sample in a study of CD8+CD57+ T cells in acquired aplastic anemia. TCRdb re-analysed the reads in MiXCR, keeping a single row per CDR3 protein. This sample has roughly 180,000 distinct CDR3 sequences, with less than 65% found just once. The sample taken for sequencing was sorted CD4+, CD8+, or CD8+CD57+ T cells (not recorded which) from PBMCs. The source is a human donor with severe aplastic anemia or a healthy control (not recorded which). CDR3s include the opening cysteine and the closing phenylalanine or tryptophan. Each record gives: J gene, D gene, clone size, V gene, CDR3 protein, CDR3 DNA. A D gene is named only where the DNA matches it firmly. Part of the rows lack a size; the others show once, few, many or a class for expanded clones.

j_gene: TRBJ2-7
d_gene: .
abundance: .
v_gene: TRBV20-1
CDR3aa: CSASFRSSYEQYF
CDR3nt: TGCAGTGCTAGCTTCAGAAGCTCCTACGAGCAGTACTTC

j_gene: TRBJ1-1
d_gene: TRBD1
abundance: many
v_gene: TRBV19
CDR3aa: CASRMGDRSSVEAFF
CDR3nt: TGTGCCAGTAGGATGGGGGACAGGTCGTCAGTTGAAGCTTTCTTT

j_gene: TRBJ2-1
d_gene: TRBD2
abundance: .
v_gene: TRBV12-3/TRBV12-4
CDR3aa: CASSLNPSGGANEQFF
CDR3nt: TGTGCCAGCAGTTTAAACCCTAGCGGGGGAGCTAATGAGCAGTTCTTC

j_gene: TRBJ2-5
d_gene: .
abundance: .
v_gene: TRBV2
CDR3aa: CASSPGTLSGETQYF
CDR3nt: TGTGCCAGCAGTCCTGGGACTTTATCGGGGGAGACCCAGTACTTC

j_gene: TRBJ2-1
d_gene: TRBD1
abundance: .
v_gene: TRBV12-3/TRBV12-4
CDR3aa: CASSSGQQINEQFF
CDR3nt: TGTGCCAGCAGTTCGGGACAGCAAATCAATGAGCAGTTCTTC

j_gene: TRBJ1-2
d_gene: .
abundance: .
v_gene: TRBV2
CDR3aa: CASGSGPSWDYDYTF
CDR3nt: TGTGCCAGCGGCTCGGGACCATCGTGGGACTATGACTACACCTTC

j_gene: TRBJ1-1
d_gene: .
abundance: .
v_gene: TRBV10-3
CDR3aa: CAILGQAGAEAFF
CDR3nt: TGTGCCATCCTCGGACAAGCGGGCGCTGAAGCTTTCTTT

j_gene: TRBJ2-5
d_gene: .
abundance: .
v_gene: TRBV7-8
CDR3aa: CASSLVAGGETQYF
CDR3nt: TGTGCCAGCAGCTTAGTCGCGGGCGGGGAGACCCAGTACTTC

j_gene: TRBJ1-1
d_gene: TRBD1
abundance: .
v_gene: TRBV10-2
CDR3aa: CASTWNRGVMNTEAFF
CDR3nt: TGCGCCAGCACTTGGAACAGGGGCGTAATGAACACTGAAGCTTTCTTT

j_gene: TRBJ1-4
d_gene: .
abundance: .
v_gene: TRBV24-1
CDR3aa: CATSETDSSGEKLFF
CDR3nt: TGTGCCACCAGTGAAACCGACAGCTCGGGAGAAAAACTGTTTTTT

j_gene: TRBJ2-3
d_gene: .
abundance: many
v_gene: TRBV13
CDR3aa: CASSVGETDTQYF
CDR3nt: TGTGCCAGCAGCGTCGGAGAGACAGATACGCAGTATTTT

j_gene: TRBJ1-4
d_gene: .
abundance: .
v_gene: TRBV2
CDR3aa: CASTLPDWGMLIF
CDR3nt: TGTGCCAGCACCCTACCGGACTGGGGGATGCTTATTTTT

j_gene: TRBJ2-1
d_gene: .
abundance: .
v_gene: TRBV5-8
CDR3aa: CASTWARSSYNEQFF
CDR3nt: TGTGCCAGCACCTGGGCTAGGAGCTCCTACAATGAGCAGTTCTTC

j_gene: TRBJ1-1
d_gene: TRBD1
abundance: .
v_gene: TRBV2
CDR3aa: CASSEGGDRENTEAFF
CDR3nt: TGTGCCAGCAGTGAAGGAGGGGACAGGGAAAACACTGAAGCTTTCTTT

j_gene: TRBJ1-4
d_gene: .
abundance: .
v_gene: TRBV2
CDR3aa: CASSDIRVNEKLFF
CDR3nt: TGTGCCAGCAGTGATATCCGGGTTAATGAAAAACTGTTTTTT

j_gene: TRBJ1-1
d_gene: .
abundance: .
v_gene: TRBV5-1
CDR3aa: CASSQGLGGLNTEAFF
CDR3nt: TGCGCCAGCAGCCAAGGTCTGGGGGGGCTGAACACTGAAGCTTTCTTT

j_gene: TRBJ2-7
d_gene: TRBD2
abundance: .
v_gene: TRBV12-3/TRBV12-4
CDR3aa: CATGRAIYEQYF
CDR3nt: TGTGCCACCGGGAGGGCGATTTACGAGCAGTACTTC

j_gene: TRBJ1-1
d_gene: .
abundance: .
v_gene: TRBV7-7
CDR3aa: CASSLTAMNAEAFF
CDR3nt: TGTGCTAGCAGCCTTACAGCGATGAACGCTGAAGCTTTCTTT

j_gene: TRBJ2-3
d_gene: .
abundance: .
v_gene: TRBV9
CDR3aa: CASSVGVGPTDTQYF
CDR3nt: TGTGCCAGCAGCGTAGGTGTAGGGCCCACAGATACGCAGTATTTT

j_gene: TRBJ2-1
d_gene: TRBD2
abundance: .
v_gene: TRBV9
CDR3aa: CASSVGWSSGYNEQFF
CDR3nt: TGTGCCAGCAGCGTAGGGTGGTCTAGCGGTTACAATGAGCAGTTCTTC

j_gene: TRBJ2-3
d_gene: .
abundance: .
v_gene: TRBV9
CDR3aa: CASSVDRGGGTDTQYF
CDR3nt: TGTGCCAGCAGCGTAGACAGGGGAGGGGGCACAGATACGCAGTATTTT

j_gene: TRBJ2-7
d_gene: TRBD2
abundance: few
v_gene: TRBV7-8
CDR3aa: CASSFTSGGGREQYF
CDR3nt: TGTGCCAGCAGCTTCACGAGCGGGGGCGGCCGCGAGCAGTACTTC

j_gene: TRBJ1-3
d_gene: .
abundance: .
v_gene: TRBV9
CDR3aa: CASSVARENTIYF
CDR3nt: TGTGCCAGCAGCGTAGCCAGGGAAAACACCATATATTTT

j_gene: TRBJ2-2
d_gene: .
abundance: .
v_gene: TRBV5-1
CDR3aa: CASGSRGEGAGELFF
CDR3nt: TGCGCCAGCGGGTCCCGAGGGGAAGGCGCCGGGGAGCTGTTTTTT